This entry lists 25 T cell receptor beta chains sequenced from one sample in a study of chemoradiotherapy in HPV16-positive cancers. Sequencing used immunoSEQ multiplex PCR; TCRdb keeps in-frame clones, though not all of them. The profile shows around 3,400 clones, around nine tenths of them singletons. The starting material was tumor tissue, obtained from a patient who underwent chemoradiotherapy. These receptors were collected from a human donor with HPV-associated anogenital cancer.

CDR3 in DNA: TGTGCCAGCAGCTTGGGGCGTCCGGGGCCTACTATGAACACTGAAGCTTTCTTT. Translation: CASSLGRPGPTMNTEAFF. The V gene is TRBV5-8, the J gene TRBJ1-1; perhaps TRBD1 as D (5 bases). Trimming removed 0 bases from V and 0 bases from J, with 18 bases in between. In germline, CDR1 is SGHTS, CDR2 YDEGEE. There are 18 residues in the CDR3.

As concerns this clone: The junction does not match germline at one end; this may be a read error. The chain links TRBV6-1 to TRBJ2-7; TRBD1 is a possible D gene (6 bases). The V gene's germline CDR1 is MNHNS and CDR2 SASEGT. CDR3 length: 10 amino acids. The CDR3 nucleotides are TGTGCCAGTGGACTGGGGGCCCGGAACTTC. Translated, it gives CASGLGARNF.

The CDR3: CASSGTGVGRAKNIQYF. CDR3 coding DNA: TGTGCCAGCAGTGGCACAGGGGTCGGACGTGCCAAAAACATTCAGTACTTC. V usage is TRBV28 and J usage is TRBJ2-4; TRBD1 agrees at 7 bases. The CDR3 loop spans 17 amino acids. J was trimmed by 1 base and V by 5 bases; bases with no gene match: 11. Germline CDR1 and CDR2: MDHEN and SYDVKM.

This rearrangement joins TRBV25-1 to TRBJ2-3; the D is unclear. The germline V and J ends were trimmed by 3 bases and 2 bases, with 3 bases remaining between them. This CDR3 is built from 12 residues. Looked up from germline, CDR1 is MGHDK and CDR2 is SYGVNS. CDR3 sequence (DNA): TGTGCCAGCAGTGACTCCACAGATACGCAGTATTTT. This encodes CASSDSTDTQYF. Full variable domain (remainder filled in from reference TRBV25-1 and TRBJ2-3): EADIYQTPRYLVIGTGKKITLECSQTMGHDKMYWYQQDPGMELHLIHYSYGVNSTEKGDLSSESTVSRIRTEHFPLTLESARPSHTSQYLCASSDSTDTQYFGPGTRLTVL.

The chain combines TRBV7-8 with TRBJ2-1; either TRBD1 or TRBD2 may supply D (6 bases each). The CDR3 runs 15 residues. CDR1 is SGHVS and CDR2 is FQNEAQ in the germline V gene. The V gene lost 2 bases and the J gene lost 0 bases, with 8 bases spanning the gap. The CDR3 sequence is CASSLRGASYNEQFF. CDR3 DNA: TGTGCCAGCAGCTTAAGGGGGGCCTCCTACAATGAGCAGTTCTTC. The variable domain in full, with the rest retrieved from reference TRBV7-8 and TRBJ2-1, is GAGVSQSPRYKVAKRGQDVALRCDPISGHVSLFWYQQALGQGPEFLTYFQNEAQLDKSGLPSDRFFAERPEGSVSTLKIQRTQQEDSAVYLCASSLRGASYNEQFFGPGTRLTVL.

As regards this clone: One end of the junction does not line up with germline, which may come from a read error. V gene TRBV14 combines with J gene TRBJ2-7; tentatively, D is TRBD1 or TRBD2 (5 bases each). This CDR3 has 13 residues. CDR1 and CDR2 (germline): SGHDN, FVKESK. The CDR3 reads CASSPGPAYVQYF. As DNA, the CDR3 is TGTGCCAGCAGCCCGGGGCCGGCCTACGTGCAGTACTTC.

The chain combines TRBV5-1 with TRBJ1-1; D remains ambiguous. The V and J ends lost 6 bases and 3 bases respectively, with 15 bases between them. The CDR3 has 14 amino acids. Germline CDR1 SGHRS, CDR2 YFSETQ. The CDR3 sequence: CASNPAGFYTEAFF. The CDR3 DNA reads as TGCGCCAGCAACCCAGCAGGCTTTTACACTGAAGCTTTCTTT. Filled out from reference TRBV5-1 and TRBJ1-1, the complete variable domain reads KAGVTQTPRYLIKTRGQQVTLSCSPISGHRSVSWYQQTPGQGLQFLFEYFSETQRNKGNFPGRFSGRQFSNSRSEMNVSTLELGDSALYLCASNPAGFYTEAFFGQGTRLTVV.

The chain uses TRBV18 and TRBJ2-1, with D possibly TRBD2 on 5 matching bases. The CDR3 sequence is 17 residues long. Germline assignment: CDR1 KGHSH and CDR2 LQKENI. With 3 bases removed from V and 5 bases from J, the gap between germline ends came to 20 bases. CDR3 DNA sequence: TGTGCCAGCTCACCCATCTCGACTAACGCGGTGAACAATGAGCAGTTCTTC. Residues: CASSPISTNAVNNEQFF.

The CDR3: CASSTIREGQKGEQYF. The DNA of the CDR3 is TGTGCCAGTAGTACCATCCGGGAGGGGCAAAAAGGGGAGCAGTACTTC. The rearrangement links TRBV19 to TRBJ2-7, with 8 bases lining up with TRBD2. CDR3 size: 16 residues. Germline V CDR1 and CDR2: LNHDA, SQIVND (reference sequence). The J segment lost 7 bases and the V segment lost 4 bases, leaving 15 bases of the junction unmatched.

The chain is built from TRBV4-2 and TRBJ2-4; 7 nucleotides agree with TRBD2. Germline values: CDR1 LGHNA, CDR2 YNFKEQ. The CDR3 covers 16 residues. The V segment lost 4 bases and the J segment 1 base; nucleotides outside the gene matches: 7. The CDR3: CASSLLSTSAKNIQYF. The DNA of the CDR3 is TGTGCCAGCAGCCTGTTATCGACTAGCGCCAAAAACATTCAGTACTTC.

The sample holds one count of this clone. The chain has TRBV9 and TRBJ1-2; 10 bases match TRBD1. Germline-derived CDR1 and CDR2 are SGDLS and YYNGEE. After removal of 3 bases from V and 8 bases from J, the junction contained 7 bases not matched to a gene. The CDR3 runs to 14 residues. The CDR3 sequence is CASSGDRGVRGYTF. Here the CDR3 DNA reads TGTGCCAGCAGCGGGGACAGGGGAGTTAGAGGCTACACCTTC.

The chain is built from TRBV27 and TRBJ2-5; 11 bases are a match to TRBD2. This CDR3 region has 17 residues. CDR1 is MNHEY, CDR2 SMNVEV, per germline (reference sequence). V lost 5 bases, J lost 4 bases, and 12 bases stayed unmatched. CDR3 residues: CASSGRLAGGIGETQYF. As DNA, the CDR3 is TGTGCCAGCAGTGGGAGGCTAGCGGGAGGAATCGGAGAGACCCAGTACTTC.

J is TRBJ2-1 and V is TRBV5-1; 7 bases are a match to TRBD2. The germline V gene encodes CDR1 SGHRS and CDR2 YFSETQ. The CDR3 sequence is 15 residues long. With V trimmed by 4 bases and J by 0 bases, 4 bases remained unmatched. The CDR3 DNA reads as TGCGCCAGCAGCGAGGGACTAACCTCCTACAATGAGCAGTTCTTC. Translation: CASSEGLTSYNEQFF.

The chain carries TRBV10-1 and TRBJ1-3; no firm D call. The V gene's germline CDR1 is WNHNN and CDR2 SYGVQD (reference sequence). The CDR3 is 14 residues long. V was pared by 3 bases and J by 4 bases, with 10 bases between. The CDR3 nucleotides read TGCGCCAGCAGTGAAGGTGGTTGGGGAAACACCATATATTTT. Protein: CASSEGGWGNTIYF.

The rearrangement uses TRBV9 and TRBJ2-3; 10 nucleotides agree with TRBD2. The germline gives CDR1 SGDLS, CDR2 YYNGEE. The trim removed 1 base at V and 3 bases at J, leaving 2 bases unmatched. The CDR3 is 15 amino acids. The CDR3 is CASSVSSGSTDTQYF. The CDR3 nucleotides read TGTGCCAGCAGCGTATCTAGCGGGAGTACAGATACGCAGTATTTT.

The chain is built from TRBV28 and TRBJ2-7, with 7 positions matching TRBD2. CDR1 and CDR2 from the germline V gene are MDHEN and SYDVKM. The CDR3 is 14 amino acids. The junction had 10 bases not matched to a gene; V was cut back by 6 bases and J by 5 bases. Written as DNA, the CDR3 is TGTGCCAGCAGGGCCCCGGGGGGAGTAAACGAGCAGTACTTC. This translates into CASRAPGGVNEQYF.

V is TRBV6-1 and J is TRBJ1-2, with D possibly TRBD1 on 5 matching bases. With 8 bases removed from V and 7 bases from J, the gap between germline ends came to 11 bases. CDR3 size: 11 residues. The germline V gene has CDR1 MNHNS and CDR2 SASEGT. CDR3 loop: CASGDSGGYTF. Here the CDR3 DNA reads TGTGCCAGCGGGGACTCAGGTGGCTACACCTTC.

V and J are TRBV6-6 and TRBJ2-2; the match to TRBD2 covers 11 bases. The germline CDR1 and CDR2 sequences are MNHNY and SVGAGI (reference sequence). This CDR3 region has 16 residues. Trimming removed 6 bases from V and 4 bases from J; junction bases left unmatched: 7. The CDR3 DNA reads TGTGCCAGCAGAGGGGGACTAGCGGACATCACCGGGGAGCTGTTTTTT. Translation gives CASRGGLADITGELFF.

This clone was seen once. V usage is TRBV19 and J usage is TRBJ2-2; 9 bases agree with TRBD1. The CDR3 runs to 15 residues. J lost 5 bases, V lost 4 bases, and 5 bases had no gene match. The V gene's germline CDR1 is LNHDA and CDR2 SQIVND (reference sequence). The CDR3 region has the DNA TGTGCCAGTAGTACTGCCGGGACAGGGACCGGGGAGCTGTTTTTT. It specifies CASSTAGTGTGELFF.

CDR3 nucleotides: TGTGCCAGCAGCACGCGGACTAGCGGGTACAATGAGCAGTTCTTC. This gives the protein CASSTRTSGYNEQFF. The chain is built from TRBV7-6 and TRBJ2-1; 11 nucleotides match TRBD2. This CDR3 is 15 amino acids long. Germline loops: CDR1 SGHVS, CDR2 FNYEAQ. With V trimmed by 5 bases and J by 4 bases, 4 bases remained unmatched.

The chain combines TRBV2 with TRBJ2-3; no clear D gene. Germline CDR1 and CDR2: SNHLY and FYNNEI. V lost 8 bases, J lost 2 bases, and 11 bases lay in between. This CDR3 is built from 13 residues. Here the CDR3 reads CASGLELTDTQYF. As DNA, the CDR3 is TGTGCCAGCGGTCTGGAGCTCACAGATACGCAGTATTTT.

J is TRBJ2-1 and V is TRBV11-2; 7 nucleotides agree with TRBD2. V was pared by 5 bases and J by 9 bases, with 16 bases of the junction left unmatched. This CDR3 contains 16 residues. The V gene's germline CDR1 is SGHAT and CDR2 FQNNGV. The CDR3 is CASSELALRPPSEQFF. For the CDR3, the DNA is TGTGCCAGCAGCGAACTAGCGCTCAGACCCCCCAGTGAGCAGTTCTTC.

The chain recombines TRBV5-1 with TRBJ2-1; no clear D gene. CDR1 is SGHRS and CDR2 is YFSETQ in the germline V gene. CDR3 size: 11 residues. Trimming removed 0 bases at V and 10 bases at J, with 5 bases between. DNA of the CDR3: TGCGCCAGCAGCTTGGGTAGGGAGCAGTTCTTC. It yields the protein CASSLGREQFF.

CDR3 in DNA: TGTGCCAGCAGTCGCACCGGCCCGGGGATCTGGGGCTACACCTTC. It codes for CASSRTGPGIWGYTF. The chain uses TRBV27 and TRBJ1-2; D is unresolved. CDR3 size: 15 residues. Germline CDR1 MNHEY, CDR2 SMNVEV (reference sequence). V was trimmed by 5 bases and J by 8 bases, leaving 21 bases between them.

The chain couples TRBV6-1 to TRBJ1-1; D remains unclear. The ends were cut back, 2 bases at V and 3 bases at J, with 10 bases in the middle. Germline V gene lookup returns CDR1 MNHNS and CDR2 SASEGT. CDR3 size: 14 residues. As DNA, the CDR3 is TGTGCCAGCAGTGAATCGGGGTGGTACACTGAAGCTTTCTTT. Translating it yields CASSESGWYTEAFF.